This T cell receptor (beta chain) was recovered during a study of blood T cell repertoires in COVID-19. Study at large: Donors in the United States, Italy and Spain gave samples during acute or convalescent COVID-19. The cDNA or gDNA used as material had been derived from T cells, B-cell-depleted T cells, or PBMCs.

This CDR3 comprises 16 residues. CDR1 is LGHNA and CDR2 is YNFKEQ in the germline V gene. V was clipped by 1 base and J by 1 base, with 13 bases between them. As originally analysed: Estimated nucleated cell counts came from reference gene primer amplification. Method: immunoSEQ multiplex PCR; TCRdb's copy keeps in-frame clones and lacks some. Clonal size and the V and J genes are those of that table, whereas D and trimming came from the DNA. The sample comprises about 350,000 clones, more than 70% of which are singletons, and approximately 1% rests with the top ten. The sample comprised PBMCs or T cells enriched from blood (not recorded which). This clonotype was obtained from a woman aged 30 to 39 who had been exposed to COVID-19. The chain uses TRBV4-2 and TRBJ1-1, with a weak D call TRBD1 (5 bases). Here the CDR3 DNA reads TGTGCCAGCAGCCAAGTTATGGGGCAATCGAACACTGAAGCTTTCTTT. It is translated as CASSQVMGQSNTEAFF.